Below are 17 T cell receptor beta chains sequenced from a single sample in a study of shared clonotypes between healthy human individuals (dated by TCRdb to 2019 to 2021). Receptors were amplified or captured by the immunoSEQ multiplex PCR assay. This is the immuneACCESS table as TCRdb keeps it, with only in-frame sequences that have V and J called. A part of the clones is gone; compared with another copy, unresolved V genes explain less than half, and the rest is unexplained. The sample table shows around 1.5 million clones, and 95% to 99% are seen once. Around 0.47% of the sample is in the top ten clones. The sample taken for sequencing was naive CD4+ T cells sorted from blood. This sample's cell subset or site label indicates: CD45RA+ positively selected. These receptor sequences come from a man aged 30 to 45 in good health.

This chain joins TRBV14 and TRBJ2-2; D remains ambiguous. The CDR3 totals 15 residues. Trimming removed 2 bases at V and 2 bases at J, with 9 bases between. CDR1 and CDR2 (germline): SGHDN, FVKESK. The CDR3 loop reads CASSQLRANTGELFF. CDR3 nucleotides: TGTGCCAGCAGCCAACTAAGGGCCAACACCGGGGAGCTGTTTTTT. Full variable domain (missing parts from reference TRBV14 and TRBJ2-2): EAGVTQFPSHSVIEKGQTVTLRCDPISGHDNLYWYRRVMGKEIKFLLHFVKESKQDESGMPNNRFLAERTGGTYSTLKVQPAELEDSGVYFCASSQLRANTGELFFGEGSRLTVL.

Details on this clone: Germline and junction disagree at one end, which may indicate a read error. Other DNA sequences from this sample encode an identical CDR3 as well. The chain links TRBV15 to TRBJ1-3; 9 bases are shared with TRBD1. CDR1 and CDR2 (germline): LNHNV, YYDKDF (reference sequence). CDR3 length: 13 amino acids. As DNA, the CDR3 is TGTGCCACCAGCCGAGACAGGGGGAACACCATATATTTT. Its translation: CATSRDRGNTIYF.

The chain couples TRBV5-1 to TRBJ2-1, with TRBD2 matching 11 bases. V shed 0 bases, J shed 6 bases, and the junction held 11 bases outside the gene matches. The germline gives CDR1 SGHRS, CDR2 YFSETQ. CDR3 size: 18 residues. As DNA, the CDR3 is TGCGCCAGCAGCTTGGATTTACTAGCGGGAGCCCGGGCCAATGAGCAGTTCTTC. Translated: CASSLDLLAGARANEQFF.

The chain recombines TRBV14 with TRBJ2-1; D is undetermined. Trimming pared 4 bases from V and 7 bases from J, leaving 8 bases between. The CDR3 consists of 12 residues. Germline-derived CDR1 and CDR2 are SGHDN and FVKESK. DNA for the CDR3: TGTGCCAGCAGCCTCTATGCGAATGAGCAGTTCTTC. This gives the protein CASSLYANEQFF.

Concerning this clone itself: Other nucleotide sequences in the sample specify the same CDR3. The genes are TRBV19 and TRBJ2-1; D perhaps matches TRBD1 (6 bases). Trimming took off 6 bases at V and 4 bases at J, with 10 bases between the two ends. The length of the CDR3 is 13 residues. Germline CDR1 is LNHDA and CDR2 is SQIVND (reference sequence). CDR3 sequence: CASSRGSYNEQFF. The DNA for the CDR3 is TGTGCCAGTAGCAGGGGAAGTTACAATGAGCAGTTCTTC.

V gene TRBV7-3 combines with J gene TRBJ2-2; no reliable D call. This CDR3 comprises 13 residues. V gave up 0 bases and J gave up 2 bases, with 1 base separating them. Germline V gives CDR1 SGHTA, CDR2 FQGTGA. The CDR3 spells CASSLTNTGELFF. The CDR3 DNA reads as TGTGCCAGCAGCTTAACTAACACCGGGGAGCTGTTTTTT.

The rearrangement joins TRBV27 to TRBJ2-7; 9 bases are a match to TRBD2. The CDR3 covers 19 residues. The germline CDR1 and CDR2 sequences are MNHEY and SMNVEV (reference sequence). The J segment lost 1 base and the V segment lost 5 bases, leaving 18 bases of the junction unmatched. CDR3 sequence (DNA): TGTGCCAGCAGTCCCCGGGTAGCGGGGGACTACTTACCTTCCTACGAGCAGTACTTC. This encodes CASSPRVAGDYLPSYEQYF.

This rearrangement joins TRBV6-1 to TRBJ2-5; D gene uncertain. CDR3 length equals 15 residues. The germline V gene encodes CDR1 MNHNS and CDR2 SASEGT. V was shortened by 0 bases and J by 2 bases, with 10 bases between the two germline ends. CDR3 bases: TGTGCCAGCAGTGAAGCTTGGATGATACAAGAGACCCAGTACTTC. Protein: CASSEAWMIQETQYF.

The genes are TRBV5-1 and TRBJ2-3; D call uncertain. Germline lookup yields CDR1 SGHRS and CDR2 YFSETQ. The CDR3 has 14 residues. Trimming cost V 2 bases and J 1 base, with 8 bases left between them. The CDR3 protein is CASSFDVGTDTQYF. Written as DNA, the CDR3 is TGCGCCAGCAGCTTTGATGTGGGCACAGATACGCAGTATTTT. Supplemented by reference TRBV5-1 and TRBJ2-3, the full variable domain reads KAGVTQTPRYLIKTRGQQVTLSCSPISGHRSVSWYQQTPGQGLQFLFEYFSETQRNKGNFPGRFSGRQFSNSRSEMNVSTLELGDSALYLCASSFDVGTDTQYFGPGTRLTVL.

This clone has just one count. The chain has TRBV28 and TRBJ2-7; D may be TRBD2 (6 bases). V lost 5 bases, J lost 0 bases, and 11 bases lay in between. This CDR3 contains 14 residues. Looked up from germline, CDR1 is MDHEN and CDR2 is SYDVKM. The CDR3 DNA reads TGTGCCAGCAGTGTCGGGACTCACTCCTACGAGCAGTACTTC. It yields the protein CASSVGTHSYEQYF.

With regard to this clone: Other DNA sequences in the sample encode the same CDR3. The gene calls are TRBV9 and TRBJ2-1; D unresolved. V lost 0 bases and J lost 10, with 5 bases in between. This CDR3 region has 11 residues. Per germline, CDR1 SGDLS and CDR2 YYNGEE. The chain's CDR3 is CASSVADEQFF. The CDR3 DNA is TGTGCCAGCAGCGTAGCAGACGAGCAGTTCTTC.

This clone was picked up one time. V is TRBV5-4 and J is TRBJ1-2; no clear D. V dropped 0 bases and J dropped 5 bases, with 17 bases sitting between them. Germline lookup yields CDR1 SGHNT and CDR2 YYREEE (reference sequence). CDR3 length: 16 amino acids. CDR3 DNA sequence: TGTGCCAGCAGCTTGGATCCGGAAGGCCTTCAGTATGGCTACACCTTC. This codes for CASSLDPEGLQYGYTF.

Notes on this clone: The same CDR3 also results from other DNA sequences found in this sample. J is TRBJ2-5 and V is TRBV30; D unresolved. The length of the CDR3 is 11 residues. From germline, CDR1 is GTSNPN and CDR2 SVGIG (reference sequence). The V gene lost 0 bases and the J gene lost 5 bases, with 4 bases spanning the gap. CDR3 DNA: TGTGCCTGGAGTGTACTTGAGACCCAGTACTTC. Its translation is CAWSVLETQYF.

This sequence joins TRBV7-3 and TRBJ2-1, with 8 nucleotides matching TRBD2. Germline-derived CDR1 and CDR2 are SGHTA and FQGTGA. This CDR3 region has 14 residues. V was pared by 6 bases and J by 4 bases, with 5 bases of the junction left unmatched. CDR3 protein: CASSREGPYNEQFF. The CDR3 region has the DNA TGTGCCAGCAGTCGGGAGGGCCCTTACAATGAGCAGTTCTTC.

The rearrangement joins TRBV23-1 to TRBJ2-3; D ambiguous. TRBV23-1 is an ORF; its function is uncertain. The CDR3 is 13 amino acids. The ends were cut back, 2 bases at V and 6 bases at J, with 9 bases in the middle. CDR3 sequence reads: CASSQAVLDTQYF. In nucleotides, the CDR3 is TGCGCCAGCAGTCAAGCCGTTTTGGATACGCAGTATTTT.

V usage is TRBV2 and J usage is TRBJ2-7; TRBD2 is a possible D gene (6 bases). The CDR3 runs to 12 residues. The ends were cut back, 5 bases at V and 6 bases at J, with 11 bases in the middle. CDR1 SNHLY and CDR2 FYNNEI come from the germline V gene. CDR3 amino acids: CASSLLAREQYF. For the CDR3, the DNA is TGTGCCAGCAGTCTACTAGCACGCGAGCAGTACTTC.

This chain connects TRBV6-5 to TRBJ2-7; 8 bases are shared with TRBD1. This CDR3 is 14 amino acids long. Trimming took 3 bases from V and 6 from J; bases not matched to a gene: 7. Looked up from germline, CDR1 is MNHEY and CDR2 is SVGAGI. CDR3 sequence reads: CASSYRTGTFEQYF. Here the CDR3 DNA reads TGTGCCAGCAGTTATAGGACAGGGACGTTCGAGCAGTACTTC.